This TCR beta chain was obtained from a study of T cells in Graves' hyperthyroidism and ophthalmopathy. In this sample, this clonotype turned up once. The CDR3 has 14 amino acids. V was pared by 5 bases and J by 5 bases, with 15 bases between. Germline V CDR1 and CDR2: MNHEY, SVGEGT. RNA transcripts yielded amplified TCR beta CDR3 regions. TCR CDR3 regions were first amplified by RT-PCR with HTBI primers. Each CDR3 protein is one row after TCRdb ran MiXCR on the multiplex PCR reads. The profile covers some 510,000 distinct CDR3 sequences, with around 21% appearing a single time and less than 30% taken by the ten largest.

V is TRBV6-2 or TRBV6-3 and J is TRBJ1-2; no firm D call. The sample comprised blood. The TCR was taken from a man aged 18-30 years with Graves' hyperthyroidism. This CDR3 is CASSPQGRRYGYTF. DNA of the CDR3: TGTGCCAGCAGTCCCCAAGGACGGAGGTATGGCTACACCTTC.